What follows are 10 T cell receptor beta chains derived from one specimen sequenced in a study of T-cell reconstitution after alpha-beta-depleted transplantation in children. The TCRbeta library incorporated unique molecular identifiers. One entry per CDR3 protein results from TCRdb running MiXCR on the PCR reads. The repertoire holds about 500,000 distinct CDR3 sequences, 11% seen once, with around 13% in the top ten. The input for sequencing was PBMCs, mostly from graft donor cells, taken 180 days after TCRalphabeta/CD19-depleted stem cell transplant. The receptor source for this set is a female patient aged 2-10 years who had a stem cell transplant for aplastic anemia, so the T cells may come from the graft donor.

This clonotype was seen only once. This rearrangement joins TRBV19 to TRBJ2-1; possible D gene TRBD2, 5 bases. V was pared by 5 bases and J by 4 bases, with 27 bases between. The CDR3 length is 19 residues. Germline V gene lookup returns CDR1 LNHDA and CDR2 SQIVND (reference sequence). CDR3 coding DNA: TGTGCCAGTAGTGTTCCCGTGATGTTGGTGGGAGCACCATACAATGAGCAGTTCTTC. This sequence encodes CASSVPVMLVGAPYNEQFF.

This clonotype came up a few times. The chain joins TRBV11-2 to TRBJ2-5; D remains ambiguous. The germline V gene encodes CDR1 SGHAT and CDR2 FQNNGV. The germline V and J ends were trimmed by 0 bases and 2 bases, with 13 bases remaining between them. The CDR3 extends over 16 amino acids. As DNA, the CDR3 is TGTGCCAGCAGCTTAGAGATAATAGGAGTTCAAGAGACCCAGTACTTC. Translated, it gives CASSLEIIGVQETQYF.

The chain employs TRBV20-1 and TRBJ2-2; perhaps TRBD2 as D (6 bases). Germline V CDR1 and CDR2: DFQATT, SNEGSKA (reference sequence). The CDR3 is 15 amino acids. V shed 1 base and J shed 6 bases, with 15 bases lying between them. CDR3 DNA: TGCAGTGCTAGAGGTTGGCGGGGATTGTCCGGGGAGCTGTTTTTT. This sequence encodes CSARGWRGLSGELFF.

This clonotype was observed many times. This chain's CDR3 is CASSPDRLNTDTQYF. Written as DNA, the CDR3 is TGTGCCAGCTCACCGGACAGATTGAACACAGATACGCAGTATTTT. V and J are TRBV18 and TRBJ2-3; TRBD1 might be the D (6 bases). The CDR3 length is 15 residues. V was shortened by 3 bases and J by 2 bases, with 12 bases between the two germline ends. Per germline, CDR1 KGHSH and CDR2 LQKENI.

The sample holds a few counts of this clonotype. The rearrangement joins TRBV5-1 to TRBJ2-3; TRBD1 matches at 8 bases. The CDR3 length is 15 residues. V shed 4 bases, J shed 4 bases, and the junction held 8 bases outside the gene matches. The germline V gene has CDR1 SGHRS and CDR2 YFSETQ. The CDR3 coding sequence is TGCGCCAGCAGCCCCGGACAGGGACAAGCAGATACGCAGTATTTT. This encodes CASSPGQGQADTQYF.

V usage is TRBV27 and J usage is TRBJ2-1; D remains unclear. V was cut by 5 bases and J by 0 bases, with 11 bases left in between. Looked up from germline, CDR1 is MNHEY and CDR2 is SMNVEV (reference sequence). The CDR3 is 15 amino acids. The CDR3 spells CASSSDLLSYNEQFF. In DNA, the CDR3 is TGTGCCAGCAGTAGCGACCTACTCTCCTACAATGAGCAGTTCTTC.

This clonotype was detected a few times. The rearrangement links TRBV28 to TRBJ2-7; the D call may be TRBD1 or TRBD2 (6 bases each). The germline V gene encodes CDR1 MDHEN and CDR2 SYDVKM. The CDR3 consists of 14 residues. In nucleotides, the CDR3 is TGTGCCACCAGTGGAGGGGGGCCATCCTACGAGCAGTACGTC. Translated, it gives CATSGGGPSYEQYV.

The chain employs TRBV19 and TRBJ2-3, with a tentative D call TRBD1 (5 bases). Deletions cut 3 bases from V and 3 bases from J, with 7 bases between. Germline V CDR1 and CDR2: LNHDA, SQIVND (reference sequence). The CDR3 totals 13 residues. The CDR3 region is CASSIQGTDTQYF. The CDR3, as DNA: TGTGCCAGTAGTATCCAGGGAACAGATACGCAGTATTTT.

The V call is TRBV28, the J call TRBJ2-1; a weak D match, TRBD2 (6 bases). Trimming stripped 2 bases from V and 4 bases from J, with 15 bases between. CDR1 and CDR2 (germline): MDHEN, SYDVKM. The CDR3 loop spans 16 amino acids. The CDR3 DNA reads as TGTGCCAGCAGTTTAGTGGCGGGACCCCCTTACAATGAGCAGTTCTTC. It is translated as CASSLVAGPPYNEQFF.

The rearrangement links TRBV7-9 to TRBJ2-1; TRBD1 or TRBD2 may be the D gene (5 bases each). V was pared by 3 bases and J by 4 bases, with 13 bases between. The CDR3 is 15 residues long. The germline CDR1 and CDR2 sequences are SEHNR and FQNEAQ (reference sequence). The CDR3 spells CASSFRGRNYNEQFF. The CDR3 nucleotides are TGTGCCAGCAGCTTCCGGGGCAGAAATTACAATGAGCAGTTCTTC.